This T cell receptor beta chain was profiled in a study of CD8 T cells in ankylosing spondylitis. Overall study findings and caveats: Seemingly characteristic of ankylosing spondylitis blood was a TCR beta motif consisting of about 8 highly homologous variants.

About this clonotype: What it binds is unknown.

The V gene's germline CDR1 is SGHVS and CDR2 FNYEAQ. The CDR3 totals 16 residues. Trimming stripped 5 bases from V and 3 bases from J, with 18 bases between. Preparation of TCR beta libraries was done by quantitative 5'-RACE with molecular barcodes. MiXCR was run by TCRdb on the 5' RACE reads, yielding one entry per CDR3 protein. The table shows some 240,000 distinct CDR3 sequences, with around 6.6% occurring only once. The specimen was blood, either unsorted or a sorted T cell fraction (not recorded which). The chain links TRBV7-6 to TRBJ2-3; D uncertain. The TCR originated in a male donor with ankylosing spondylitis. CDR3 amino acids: CASSLGLAPRTDTQYF. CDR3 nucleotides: TGTGCCAGCAGCCTGGGTCTGGCGCCTAGGACAGATACGCAGTATTTT. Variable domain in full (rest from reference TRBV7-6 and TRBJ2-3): GAGVSQSPRYKVTKRGQDVALRCDPISGHVSLYWYRQALGQGPEFLTYFNYEAQQDKSGLPNDRFSAERPEGSISTLTIQRTEQRDSAMYRCASSLGLAPRTDTQYFGPGTRLTVL.